Each of the 27 T cell receptor beta chains below was sequenced from the same sample in a study of vaccination and CD4 T cells after COVID-19. The treatment: approximately 9-day PBMC culture with coronavirus spike peptide pools or control peptides (ViraFEST assay). These receptors are not linked to any known antigen. Cultured CD4+ T cell DNA was sequenced using the Oncomine TCR Beta short-read assay. TCRdb called the PCR reads again in MiXCR, with one record for every CDR3 protein. The table includes more than 15,000 distinct CDR3 sequences, 35% to 50% detected once. The sequenced sample consisted of CD4+ T cells from blood, cultured in vitro. These receptors originate from a human donor who had recovered from COVID-19.

This clonotype appeared a few times. The V gene is TRBV4-1, the J gene TRBJ1-5; D is perhaps TRBD1 (5 bases). Germline V gives CDR1 MGHRA, CDR2 YSYEKL. Trimming cost V 1 base and J 5 bases, with 18 bases left between them. The CDR3 loop spans 17 amino acids. CDR3 coding DNA: TGCGCCAGCAGCCAAGGTGGGGCGCGAGGAACCTATCAGCCCCAGCATTTT. This codes for CASSQGGARGTYQPQHF.

This clonotype was seen a handful of times. This chain joins TRBV19 and TRBJ2-7, with 7 bases matching TRBD1. The CDR3 runs to 15 residues. Per the germline V gene, CDR1 is LNHDA and CDR2 is SQIVND (reference sequence). After removal of 4 bases from V and 0 bases from J, the junction contained 6 bases not matched to a gene. The CDR3 sequence is CASSTMGQSSYEQYF. In DNA, the CDR3 is TGTGCCAGTAGTACGATGGGACAGAGCTCCTACGAGCAGTACTTC.

This clonotype appeared a few times. The chain is built from TRBV4-1 and TRBJ1-4; the D gene is possibly TRBD1 (5 bases). The V gene's germline CDR1 is MGHRA and CDR2 YSYEKL. The V end was cut by 1 base, the J end by 13 bases, with 13 bases between. CDR3 length: 13 amino acids. The CDR3 spells CASSQVDTGLLFF. The CDR3 nucleotides read TGCGCCAGCAGCCAAGTAGATACAGGTTTACTGTTTTTT.

The chain joins TRBV7-9 to TRBJ1-6, with 11 positions matching TRBD1. The germline V gene encodes CDR1 SEHNR and CDR2 FQNEAQ (reference sequence). CDR3 length equals 15 residues. The J segment lost 12 bases and the V segment lost 5 bases, leaving 9 bases of the junction unmatched. CDR3: CASSLGSGQGVPLHF. The CDR3 nucleotides read TGTGCCAGCAGCCTAGGTTCGGGACAGGGGGTACCCCTCCACTTT.

The V and J genes are TRBV5-1 and TRBJ2-1; D may be TRBD1 (6 bases). The germline gives CDR1 SGHRS, CDR2 YFSETQ. Deletions cut 3 bases from V and 5 bases from J, with 15 bases between. CDR3 length equals 15 residues. The CDR3 loop reads CASSSEGVAHNEQFF. For the CDR3, the DNA is TGCGCCAGCAGCTCCGAGGGGGTAGCACACAATGAGCAGTTCTTC.

The chain recombines TRBV10-3 with TRBJ1-1; D is unresolved. V was pared by 3 bases and J by 9 bases, with 11 bases between. The CDR3 is 12 amino acids. CDR1 is ENHRY, CDR2 SYGVKD, per germline. The CDR3 protein is CAISEGPRQAFF. The CDR3 nucleotides read TGTGCCATCAGTGAAGGACCGCGGCAAGCTTTCTTT.

CDR3 coding DNA: TGTGCCAGCAGTTTATACGGGCCTTCGAACACTGAAGCTTTCTTT. Translated, it gives CASSLYGPSNTEAFF. This sequence joins TRBV28 and TRBJ1-1; D gene ambiguous. Germline V CDR1 and CDR2: MDHEN, SYDVKM. The CDR3 extends over 15 amino acids. V gave up 1 base and J gave up 1 base, with 10 bases separating them.

This clonotype was observed a handful of times. This chain joins TRBV27 and TRBJ2-5, with TRBD1 identical over 9 bases. The length of the CDR3 is 14 residues. J was trimmed by 2 bases and V by 10 bases; bases with no gene match: 8. The V gene's germline CDR1 is MNHEY and CDR2 SMNVEV (reference sequence). In DNA form, the CDR3 reads TGTGCCACCAGGAGGGACAGGGATCAAGAGACCCAGTACTTC. Residues: CATRRDRDQETQYF.

The V and J genes are TRBV28 and TRBJ2-4, with 11 bases matching TRBD2. The germline gives CDR1 MDHEN, CDR2 SYDVKM. The CDR3 spans 14 residues. Trimming cost V 3 bases and J 8 bases; bases outside gene matches: 3. As DNA, the CDR3 is TGTGCCAGCAGTTTTACTAGCGGGGGTTACATTCAGTACTTC. It specifies CASSFTSGGYIQYF.

This rearrangement joins TRBV10-3 to TRBJ2-3, with 11 bases identical to TRBD2. Germline V CDR1 and CDR2: ENHRY, SYGVKD. The CDR3 covers 15 residues. V trimming: 7 bases; J trimming: 6 bases; junction bases outside the gene matches: 9. The CDR3 region is CAITASGTSGDTQYF. The CDR3 region has the DNA TGTGCCATCACGGCGTCCGGGACTAGCGGTGATACGCAGTATTTT.

V gene TRBV19 combines with J gene TRBJ1-2, with no clear D. The CDR3 is 12 amino acids. V lost 0 bases, J lost 8 bases, and 7 bases lay in between. The V gene's germline CDR1 is LNHDA and CDR2 SQIVND (reference sequence). CDR3 region: CASSIDTAGYTF. The CDR3 DNA follows: TGTGCCAGTAGTATAGATACGGCGGGCTACACCTTC.

A few counts support this clonotype. The V and J genes are TRBV19 and TRBJ1-6, with TRBD1 as a possible D gene (6 bases). Germline CDR1 reads LNHDA; CDR2 reads SQIVND (reference sequence). V was trimmed by 6 bases and J by 8 bases, leaving 20 bases between them. The CDR3 covers 16 residues. The chain's CDR3 is CASSPGDGQNYSPLHF. CDR3 DNA: TGTGCCAGTAGCCCTGGGGACGGACAGAATTATTCACCCCTCCACTTT. Based on the CDR3 plus reference TRBV19 and TRBJ1-6, the full variable domain is DGGITQSPKYLFRKEGQNVTLSCEQNLNHDAMYWYRQDPGQGLRLIYYSQIVNDFQKGDIAEGYSVSREKKESFPLTVTSAQKNPTAFYLCASSPGDGQNYSPLHFGNGTRLTVT.

This clonotype was detected only a few times. The V and J genes are TRBV6-5 and TRBJ2-4; a weak D match, TRBD1 (5 bases). V lost 2 bases to trimming and J lost 1 base, with 12 bases between them. Germline CDR1 MNHEY, CDR2 SVGAGI. The CDR3 covers 16 residues. The CDR3 region has the DNA TGTGCCAGCAGTTACGGTGCAGGGATGGCCAAAAACATTCAGTACTTC. Its protein product is CASSYGAGMAKNIQYF.

This rearrangement joins TRBV2 to TRBJ2-5; 9 nucleotides line up with TRBD2. Losses at the gene ends were 6 bases for V and 5 bases for J; bases not matched to a gene: 4. Germline V gene lookup returns CDR1 SNHLY and CDR2 FYNNEI. CDR3 length: 13 amino acids. The CDR3 DNA reads TGTGCCAGCAGCGCTAGCGGGGTGGAGACCCAGTACTTC. It translates to CASSASGVETQYF.

The chain carries TRBV5-6 and TRBJ1-2, with D perhaps TRBD1 (5 bases). Trimming removed 4 bases from V and 8 bases from J, with 18 bases in between. Germline V gives CDR1 SGHDT, CDR2 YYEEEE. CDR3 size: 14 residues. Written as DNA, the CDR3 is TGTGCCAGCAGCCCGACAGTTGTAGTAGGCGGCTACACCTTC. Residues: CASSPTVVVGGYTF. Together with reference TRBV5-6 and TRBJ1-2, the CDR3 gives the full variable domain: DAGVTQSPTHLIKTRGQQVTLRCSPKSGHDTVSWYQQALGQGPQFIFQYYEEEERQRGNFPDRFSGHQFPNYSSELNVNALLLGDSALYLCASSPTVVVGGYTFGSGTRLTVV.

The chain carries TRBV11-2 and TRBJ2-7; D is unresolved. Trimming took 3 bases from V and 2 from J, leaving 14 bases between them. The CDR3 totals 15 residues. From germline, CDR1 is SGHAT and CDR2 FQNNGV. CDR3 DNA sequence: TGTGCCAGCAGCTTCACCTGGACCGCAACCTACGAGCAGTACTTC. Its translation is CASSFTWTATYEQYF.

The chain links TRBV5-4 to TRBJ2-7, with 9 bases fitting TRBD1. V was clipped by 5 bases and J by 3 bases; unmatched bases: 9. CDR1 SGHNT and CDR2 YYREEE come from the germline V gene (reference sequence). This CDR3 contains 15 residues. The CDR3 region has the DNA TGTGCCAGCAGTGGGGGGGGACAGGGTTTCTACGAGCAGTACTTC. Protein product: CASSGGGQGFYEQYF.

V usage is TRBV5-1 and J usage is TRBJ2-6, with D possibly TRBD1 on 6 matching bases. Germline V gene sequence: CDR1 SGHRS, CDR2 YFSETQ. The CDR3 is 16 residues long. Trimming stripped 4 bases from V and 2 bases from J, with 13 bases between. CDR3 sequence: CASSEQGWAGANVLTF. CDR3 coding DNA: TGCGCCAGCAGCGAACAGGGTTGGGCTGGGGCCAACGTCCTGACTTTC. The whole variable domain, remainder taken from reference TRBV5-1 and TRBJ2-6, is KAGVTQTPRYLIKTRGQQVTLSCSPISGHRSVSWYQQTPGQGLQFLFEYFSETQRNKGNFPGRFSGRQFSNSRSEMNVSTLELGDSALYLCASSEQGWAGANVLTFGAGSRLTVL.

This clonotype was seen only a few times. The genes are TRBV7-8 and TRBJ1-1; weak D call: TRBD1 (5 bases). Trimming shortened V by 2 bases and J by 4 bases, and 23 bases separated the two germline ends. This CDR3 spans 18 amino acids. Germline V gene lookup returns CDR1 SGHVS and CDR2 FQNEAQ. CDR3 amino acids: CASSLTGSPPLLVTEAFF. The CDR3 bases are TGTGCCAGCAGCTTAACAGGCAGTCCTCCCCTTTTGGTCACTGAAGCTTTCTTT.

J is TRBJ2-7 and V is TRBV24-1, with TRBD1 matching 7 bases. CDR3 size: 14 residues. V gave up 5 bases and J gave up 3 bases; unmatched junction bases: 6. Germline V lookup: CDR1 KGHDR, CDR2 SFDVKD. The CDR3 spells CATSGRDSNYEQYF. In DNA form, the CDR3 reads TGTGCCACCAGTGGAAGGGACAGCAACTACGAGCAGTACTTC.

This rearrangement joins TRBV27 to TRBJ1-3, with a possible D match to TRBD1 (6 bases). The CDR3 is 14 residues long. V gave up 6 bases and J gave up 4 bases, with 13 bases separating them. CDR1 is MNHEY, CDR2 SMNVEV, per germline (reference sequence). The CDR3 region is CASSRGGRGNTIYF. In nucleotides, the CDR3 is TGTGCCAGCAGCCGAGGGGGTAGAGGAAACACCATATATTTT.

The V and J genes are TRBV10-2 and TRBJ2-3; D is perhaps TRBD1 (5 bases). This CDR3 is 12 amino acids long. The germline V gene has CDR1 WSHSY and CDR2 SAAADI. Trimming took 8 bases from V and 3 from J, leaving 9 bases between them. The DNA of the CDR3 is TGCGCCAGCGCAAAGGGGACAGATACGCAGTATTTT. This encodes CASAKGTDTQYF.

The chain links TRBV6-5 to TRBJ1-5, with 9 bases identical to TRBD1. This CDR3 has 19 residues. Germline CDR1 MNHEY, CDR2 SVGAGI. V gave up 2 bases and J gave up 6 bases; unmatched junction bases: 17. CDR3 amino acids: CASSYGLRDRAGDTQPQHF. The CDR3 nucleotides are TGTGCCAGCAGTTACGGCCTCCGGGACAGGGCCGGCGATACTCAGCCCCAGCATTTT.

The chain carries TRBV2 and TRBJ2-5; D is undetermined. In germline, CDR1 is SNHLY, CDR2 FYNNEI. There are 13 residues in the CDR3. The germline V and J ends were trimmed by 5 bases and 5 bases, with 12 bases remaining between them. CDR3 amino acids: CASSLRPKETQYF. In nucleotides, the CDR3 is TGTGCCAGCAGTCTCCGGCCCAAGGAGACCCAGTACTTC. The full variable domain, completed using reference TRBV2 and TRBJ2-5, is EPEVTQTPSHQVTQMGQEVILRCVPISNHLYFYWYRQILGQKVEFLVSFYNNEISEKSEIFDDQFSVERPDGSNFTLKIRSTKLEDSAMYFCASSLRPKETQYFGPGTRLLVL.

This clonotype was counted only a few times. V and J are TRBV27 and TRBJ1-5; tentative D call: TRBD1 (5 bases). V gave up 6 bases and J gave up 9 bases, with 12 bases separating them. This CDR3 region has 12 residues. Per the germline V gene, CDR1 is MNHEY and CDR2 is SMNVEV (reference sequence). The CDR3 loop reads CASSPVGGPQHF. CDR3 DNA sequence: TGTGCCAGCAGCCCGGTGGGGGGGCCCCAGCATTTT.

The chain employs TRBV2 and TRBJ2-5; TRBD2 aligns across 9 bases. The V gene's germline CDR1 is SNHLY and CDR2 FYNNEI. After removal of 7 bases from V and 4 bases from J, the junction contained 10 bases not matched to a gene. The CDR3 totals 15 residues. The CDR3 DNA follows: TGTGCCAGCAAGCCACAAGCGGGAGGCCGAGAGACCCAGTACTTC. This sequence encodes CASKPQAGGRETQYF.

The V gene is TRBV20-1, the J gene TRBJ2-3, with 11 bases lining up with TRBD2. Germline CDR1 DFQATT, CDR2 SNEGSKA (reference sequence). J gave up 3 bases and V 0 bases, and 8 bases lay outside the gene matches. The CDR3 is 17 residues long. This CDR3 reads CSARDRVAGGLTDTQYF. CDR3 DNA sequence: TGCAGTGCTAGAGATAGGGTAGCGGGAGGGTTGACAGATACGCAGTATTTT.